The 22 T cell receptor beta chains reported below all come from one sample, sequenced in a study of CD8+ T cells in alopecia areata. RNA, once extracted, was reverse transcribed into cDNA for use as the sequencing template. Only in-frame clones appear in the TCRdb table, and some are missing; sequencing was by immunoSEQ multiplex PCR. This sample yields about 130,000 clones, of which around 49% are seen a single time; under 20% belongs to the top ten. Sequencing was performed on CD8+ T cells sorted from blood, taken at week 0. The receptors shown here come from a human donor with alopecia areata.

The chain is built from TRBV10-2 and TRBJ1-1; D not certain. The CDR3 loop spans 14 amino acids. The germline gives CDR1 WSHSY, CDR2 SAAADI. With 6 bases removed from V and 2 bases from J, the gap between germline ends came to 13 bases. This CDR3 is CASSHSLGNTEAFF. The DNA for the CDR3 is TGCGCCAGCAGCCATAGTCTCGGTAACACTGAAGCTTTCTTT.

V is TRBV13 and J is TRBJ2-7; no clear D gene. Between the trimmed V and J ends, which lost 3 bases and 3 bases, there was a span of 12 bases. Germline CDR1 reads PRHDT; CDR2 reads FYEKMQ (reference sequence). This CDR3 has 14 residues. CDR3 amino acids: CASSFIGVGYEQYF. CDR3 sequence (DNA): TGTGCCAGCAGCTTCATTGGGGTGGGCTACGAGCAGTACTTC.

The rearrangement joins TRBV7-2 to TRBJ2-7; D is ambiguous. V was shortened by 2 bases and J by 1 base, with 18 bases between the two germline ends. This CDR3 region has 17 residues. Germline CDR1 and CDR2: SGHTA and FQGNSA. This CDR3 reads CASSLIGSYFRSYEQYF. The DNA for the CDR3 is TGTGCCAGCAGCTTAATCGGGTCGTATTTTCGTTCCTACGAGCAGTACTTC. The full variable domain, with the rest looked up from reference TRBV7-2 and TRBJ2-7, is GAGVSQSPSNKVTEKGKDVELRCDPISGHTALYWYRQSLGQGLEFLIYFQGNSAPDKSGLPSDRFSAERTGGSVSTLTIQRTQQEDSAVYLCASSLIGSYFRSYEQYFGPGTRLTVT.

The chain joins TRBV9 to TRBJ1-2; a possible D gene is TRBD1 (6 bases). Trimming shortened V by 0 bases and J by 4 bases, and 19 bases separated the two germline ends. The CDR3 has 17 amino acids. Germline CDR1 reads SGDLS; CDR2 reads YYNGEE. The CDR3 nucleotides read TGTGCCAGCAGCGTAGGGACAGCGCTGCACCCTATCTATGGCTACACCTTC. Encoded protein: CASSVGTALHPIYGYTF. The complete variable domain, with remaining parts taken from reference TRBV9 and TRBJ1-2, reads DSGVTQTPKHLITATGQRVTLRCSPRSGDLSVYWYQQSLDQGLQFLIQYYNGEERAKGNILERFSAQQFPDLHSELNLSSLELGDSALYFCASSVGTALHPIYGYTFGSGTRLTVV.

The V and J genes are TRBV6-5 and TRBJ1-5; D gene unclear. Germline CDR1 MNHEY, CDR2 SVGAGI. The CDR3 length is 15 residues. Trimming left V 0 bases short and J 0 bases short, with 6 bases between. DNA of the CDR3: TGTGCCAGCAGTTACTCATCGCTTAGCAATCAGCCCCAGCATTTT. Protein sequence: CASSYSSLSNQPQHF.

In this sample, this clone turned up a few times. The chain is built from TRBV20-1 and TRBJ1-1; D gene uncertain. CDR1 is DFQATT and CDR2 is SNEGSKA in the germline V gene (reference sequence). The ends were cut back, 0 bases at V and 11 bases at J, with 7 bases in the middle. The CDR3 runs 10 residues. CDR3: CSARDERAFF. The CDR3 nucleotides are TGCAGTGCTAGAGATGAACGGGCTTTCTTT.

V gene TRBV4-3 combines with J gene TRBJ2-1; 8 bases match TRBD2. The germline CDR1 and CDR2 sequences are LGHNA and YSLEER. The CDR3 consists of 14 residues. The ends lost 0 bases at V and 15 bases at J; junction bases unmatched: 10. CDR3 loop: CASSQEVPSGPRFF. The CDR3 DNA sequence: TGCGCCAGCAGCCAAGAAGTCCCTAGCGGGCCACGGTTCTTC.

The chain recombines TRBV5-6 with TRBJ2-7; no reliable D call. Trimming left V 3 bases short and J 5 bases short, with 12 bases between. The V gene's germline CDR1 is SGHDT and CDR2 YYEEEE. The CDR3 length is 13 residues. DNA of the CDR3: TGTGCCAGCAGCTCTAACCTTATCGACGAGCAGTACTTC. Its protein is CASSSNLIDEQYF.

CDR3: CASSPTETGYGYTF. The CDR3 DNA follows: TGTGCCAGCAGCCCAACGGAGACGGGCTATGGCTACACCTTC. V gene TRBV7-9 combines with J gene TRBJ1-2; no definite D call. The ends were cut back, 5 bases at V and 4 bases at J, with 14 bases in the middle. This CDR3 region has 14 residues. The V gene's germline CDR1 is SEHNR and CDR2 FQNEAQ (reference sequence).

The J gene is TRBJ1-1, the V gene TRBV13; D gene ambiguous. Germline V gene sequence: CDR1 PRHDT, CDR2 FYEKMQ (reference sequence). Trimming took off 5 bases at V and 10 bases at J, with 14 bases between the two ends. CDR3 length: 12 residues. The CDR3 DNA sequence: TGTGCCAGCAGCCACCAGTCTTTGGGAGCTTTCTTT. This translates into CASSHQSLGAFF.

V usage is TRBV5-6 and J usage is TRBJ1-5; weak D call: TRBD1 (6 bases). The CDR3 runs to 16 residues. CDR1 is SGHDT, CDR2 YYEEEE, per germline. V was cut by 0 bases and J by 6 bases, with 16 bases left in between. CDR3 sequence: CASSLAEWQGSQPQHF. CDR3 in DNA: TGTGCCAGCAGCTTGGCCGAGTGGCAGGGGAGTCAGCCCCAGCATTTT.

The chain carries TRBV30 and TRBJ2-7; tentatively, D is TRBD1 (5 bases). With 0 bases removed from V and 4 bases from J, the gap between germline ends came to 10 bases. Germline loops: CDR1 GTSNPN, CDR2 SVGIG (reference sequence). This CDR3 region has 13 residues. This CDR3 reads CAWSVAGYYEQYF. CDR3 nucleotide sequence: TGTGCCTGGAGTGTCGCAGGGTATTACGAGCAGTACTTC.

V and J are TRBV23-1 and TRBJ1-1; D remains unclear. TRBV23-1 is annotated as an ORF whose role is uncertain. The CDR3 sequence is 14 residues long. V lost 0 bases, J lost 5 bases, and 10 bases lay in between. CDR3 in amino acids: CASSQSEARTEAFF. CDR3 in DNA: TGCGCCAGCAGTCAATCGGAGGCAAGGACTGAAGCTTTCTTT.

J is TRBJ2-1 and V is TRBV7-9, with 7 bases matching TRBD1. The V segment lost 4 bases and the J segment 13 bases; nucleotides outside the gene matches: 16. CDR3 length: 15 amino acids. Germline values: CDR1 SEHNR, CDR2 FQNEAQ (reference sequence). The CDR3 sequence: CASSSDRVVRGRQFF. The DNA for the CDR3 is TGTGCCAGCAGCTCTGACAGGGTGGTGAGGGGACGTCAGTTCTTC.

The CDR3 DNA reads as TGTGCCTGGAGTGGCTTTTTGGCAGGGCAGAGCTCCTACAATGAGCAGTTCTTC. This codes for CAWSGFLAGQSSYNEQFF. The rearrangement uses TRBV30 and TRBJ2-1, with D tentatively TRBD1 (5 bases). Germline CDR1 and CDR2: GTSNPN and SVGIG (reference sequence). This CDR3 comprises 18 residues. V lost 1 base, J lost 0 bases, and 19 bases lay in between. Using reference TRBV30 and TRBJ2-1 for the parts outside the CDR3, the full variable domain is SQTIHQWPATLVQPVGSPLSLECTVEGTSNPNLYWYRQAAGRGLQLLFYSVGIGQISSEVPQNLSASRPQDRQFILSSKKLLLSDSGFYLCAWSGFLAGQSSYNEQFFGPGTRLTVL.

The chain recombines TRBV7-6 with TRBJ2-5; 8 bases are shared with TRBD2. CDR3 length: 14 amino acids. V shed 5 bases and J 5 bases; nucleotides not matched to a gene: 7. From germline, CDR1 is SGHVS and CDR2 FNYEAQ. This CDR3 reads CASSSRGGPETQYF. In nucleotides, the CDR3 is TGTGCCAGCAGCAGTCGGGGGGGCCCCGAGACCCAGTACTTC.

The J gene is TRBJ2-7, the V gene TRBV4-2; D remains ambiguous. This CDR3 has 14 amino acids. Trimming took 0 bases from V and 2 from J, leaving 8 bases between them. Germline V gene lookup returns CDR1 LGHNA and CDR2 YNFKEQ. The CDR3 here is CASSQESGTYEQYF. CDR3 in DNA: TGTGCCAGCAGCCAAGAGTCGGGTACCTACGAGCAGTACTTC.

This clone was detected a few times. The rearrangement uses TRBV11-2 and TRBJ1-2, with D hard to call. Trimming stripped 2 bases from V and 4 bases from J, with 8 bases between. This CDR3 region has 13 residues. Germline loops: CDR1 SGHAT, CDR2 FQNNGV. CDR3 in amino acids: CASSLNPGYGYTF. The CDR3 coding sequence is TGTGCCAGCAGCTTAAATCCGGGCTATGGCTACACCTTC.

The chain couples TRBV5-1 to TRBJ2-1; no clear D gene. V lost 0 bases, J lost 6 bases, and 7 bases lay in between. This CDR3 has 13 amino acids. Germline CDR1 and CDR2: SGHRS and YFSETQ. CDR3 sequence reads: CASSLEQSNEQFF. DNA for the CDR3: TGCGCCAGCAGCTTGGAACAGTCCAATGAGCAGTTCTTC.

The V and J genes are TRBV29-1 and TRBJ2-2; either TRBD1 or TRBD2 may supply D (7 bases each). The CDR3 has 14 amino acids. Per the germline V gene, CDR1 is SQVTM and CDR2 is ANQGSEA. Trimming took off 6 bases at V and 3 bases at J, with 14 bases between the two ends. The CDR3 DNA reads TGCAGCGTCAGGGAGGGGGCGGACACCGGGGAGCTGTTTTTT. This sequence encodes CSVREGADTGELFF.

The chain is built from TRBV29-1 and TRBJ1-2; tentatively, D is TRBD1 (5 bases). There are 12 residues in the CDR3. V was clipped by 5 bases and J by 4 bases, with 11 bases between them. Germline-derived CDR1 and CDR2 are SQVTM and ANQGSEA. Written as DNA, the CDR3 is TGCAGCGTTCAAGGACACCTCTATGGCTACACCTTC. It translates to CSVQGHLYGYTF.

This clone showed up just a few times. This chain links TRBV7-9 with TRBJ2-7, with 9 positions matching TRBD1. The length of the CDR3 is 16 residues. J lost 5 bases, V lost 3 bases, and 11 bases had no gene match. Looked up from germline, CDR1 is SEHNR and CDR2 is FQNEAQ (reference sequence). CDR3 DNA sequence: TGTGCCAGCAGCTTTACCGGGACAGGGAAAACCCACGAGCAGTACTTC. Its protein is CASSFTGTGKTHEQYF.